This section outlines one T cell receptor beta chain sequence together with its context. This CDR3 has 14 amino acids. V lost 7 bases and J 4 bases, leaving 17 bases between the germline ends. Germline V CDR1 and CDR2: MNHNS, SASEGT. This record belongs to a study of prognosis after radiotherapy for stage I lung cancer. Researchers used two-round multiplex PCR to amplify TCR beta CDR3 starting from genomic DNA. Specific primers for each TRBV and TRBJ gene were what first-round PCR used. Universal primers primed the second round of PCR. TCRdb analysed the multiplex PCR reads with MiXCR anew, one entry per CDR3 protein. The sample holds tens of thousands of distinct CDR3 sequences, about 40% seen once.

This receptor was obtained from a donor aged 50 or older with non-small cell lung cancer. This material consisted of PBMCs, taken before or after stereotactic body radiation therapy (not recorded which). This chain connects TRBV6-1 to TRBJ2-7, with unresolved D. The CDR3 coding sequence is TGTGCCAGCATCCCTTTGGATCTCGTATACGAGCAGTACTTC. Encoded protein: CASIPLDLVYEQYF.